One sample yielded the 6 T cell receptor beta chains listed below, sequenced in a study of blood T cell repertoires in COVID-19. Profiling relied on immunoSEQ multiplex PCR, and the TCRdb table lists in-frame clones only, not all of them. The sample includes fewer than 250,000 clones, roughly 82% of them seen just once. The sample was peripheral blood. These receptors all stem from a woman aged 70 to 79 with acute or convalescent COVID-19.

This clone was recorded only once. CDR3 loop: CASSFQGLGTEAFF. CDR3 nucleotide sequence: TGTGCCAGCAGCTTCCAGGGCTTAGGAACTGAAGCTTTCTTT. This rearrangement joins TRBV7-2 to TRBJ1-1, with a tentative D call TRBD1 (5 bases). V was clipped by 3 bases and J by 5 bases, with 13 bases between them. Germline V CDR1 and CDR2: SGHTA, FQGNSA. This CDR3 comprises 14 residues.

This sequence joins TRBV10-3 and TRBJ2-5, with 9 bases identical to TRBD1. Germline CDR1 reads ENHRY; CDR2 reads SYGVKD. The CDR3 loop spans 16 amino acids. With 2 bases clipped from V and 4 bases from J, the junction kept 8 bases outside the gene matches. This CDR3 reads CAISEVGDRVGETQYF. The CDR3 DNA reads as TGTGCCATCAGTGAGGTAGGGGACAGGGTTGGAGAGACCCAGTACTTC.

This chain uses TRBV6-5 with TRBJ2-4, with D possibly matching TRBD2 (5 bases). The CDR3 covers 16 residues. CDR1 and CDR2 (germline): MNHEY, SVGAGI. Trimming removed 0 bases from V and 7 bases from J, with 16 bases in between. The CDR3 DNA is TGTGCCAGCAGTTACTCACCGGGCCGGGCGGGCAACATTCAGTACTTC. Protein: CASSYSPGRAGNIQYF.

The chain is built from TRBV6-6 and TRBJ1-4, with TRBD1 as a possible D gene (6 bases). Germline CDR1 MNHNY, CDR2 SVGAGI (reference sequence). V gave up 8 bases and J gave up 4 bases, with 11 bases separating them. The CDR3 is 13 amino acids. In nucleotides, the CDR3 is TGTGCCAGCGGGGGCGGCGGTAATGAAAAACTGTTTTTT. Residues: CASGGGGNEKLFF.

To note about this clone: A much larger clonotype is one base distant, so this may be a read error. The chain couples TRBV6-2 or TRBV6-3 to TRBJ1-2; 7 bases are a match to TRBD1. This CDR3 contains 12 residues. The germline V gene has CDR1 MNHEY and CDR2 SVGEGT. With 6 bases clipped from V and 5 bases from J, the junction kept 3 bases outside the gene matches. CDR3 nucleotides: TGTGCCAGCAGCTTGGGACAGTATGGCTACACCTTC. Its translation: CASSLGQYGYTF.

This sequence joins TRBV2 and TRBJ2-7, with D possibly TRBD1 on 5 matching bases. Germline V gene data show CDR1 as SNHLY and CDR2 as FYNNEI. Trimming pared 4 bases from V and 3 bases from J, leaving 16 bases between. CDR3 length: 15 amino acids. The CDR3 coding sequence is TGTGCCAGCAGTGGTGCTGGGGCACTTATCTACGAGCAGTACTTC. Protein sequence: CASSGAGALIYEQYF.